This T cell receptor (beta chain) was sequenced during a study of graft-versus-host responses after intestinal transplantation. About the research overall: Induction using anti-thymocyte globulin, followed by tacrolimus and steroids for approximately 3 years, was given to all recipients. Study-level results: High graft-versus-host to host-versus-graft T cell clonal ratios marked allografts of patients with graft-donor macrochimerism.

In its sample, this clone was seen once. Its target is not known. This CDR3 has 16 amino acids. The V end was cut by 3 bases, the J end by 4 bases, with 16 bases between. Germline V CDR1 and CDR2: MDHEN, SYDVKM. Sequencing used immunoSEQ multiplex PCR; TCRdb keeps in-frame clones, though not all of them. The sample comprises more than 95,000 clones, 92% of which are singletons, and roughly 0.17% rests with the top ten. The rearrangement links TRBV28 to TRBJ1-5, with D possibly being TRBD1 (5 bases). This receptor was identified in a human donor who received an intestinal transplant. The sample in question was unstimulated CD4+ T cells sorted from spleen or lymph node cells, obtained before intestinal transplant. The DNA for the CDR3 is TGTGCCAGCAGTTTCATCTGGTCGGGGGATAATCAGCCCCAGCATTTT. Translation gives CASSFIWSGDNQPQHF.